This T cell receptor (beta chain) stems from a study of cytomegalovirus exposure and HLA in healthy donors. The CDR3 is 16 residues long. V was clipped by 5 bases and J by 1 base, with 17 bases between them. Germline loops: CDR1 SEHNR, CDR2 FQNEAQ (reference sequence). Overall study results and limits: TCR beta chain V- and J-gene trimming was linked, in a later analysis, to a missense variant in DCLRE1C. The authors later found TCR association rates varying by HLA locus, with DRB1 most and HLA-C fewest.

As concerns this clone: The antigen remains undetermined.

Vbeta (60) and Jbeta (13) primers were used in the PCR. Generated by immunoSEQ multiplex PCR, the TCRdb table keeps only in-frame clones and is missing some. The table includes around 97,000 clones, approximately 66% detected once. This sequence was found in a woman aged 50 to 60 in good health and CMV-seronegative. The sample comprised PBMCs. The chain carries TRBV7-9 and TRBJ1-1; D uncertain. The CDR3, as DNA: TGTGCCAGCAGCGCCGGAGAAGGGAGAGGGAACACTGAAGCTTTCTTT. Protein: CASSAGEGRGNTEAFF.